This record looks at one TCR beta chain sequence and its context. The repertoire was sequenced with immunoSEQ multiplex PCR; TCRdb's copy has only in-frame clones and lacks some. The sample includes tens of thousands of clones, approximately 86% of them seen just once. The record originates from a study of OX40 agonist ivuxolimab in advanced cancers. CDR1 SEHNR and CDR2 FQNEAQ come from the germline V gene (reference sequence). The CDR3 consists of 15 residues. After removal of 1 base from V and 7 bases from J, the junction contained 3 bases not matched to a gene. Sample: CD4+ or CD8+ T cells sorted from blood, taken in a trial of the OX40 agonist ivuxolimab. The rearrangement uses TRBV7-9 and TRBJ2-1, with TRBD2 identical over 11 bases. The TCR comes from an adult with an advanced solid tumor such as melanoma, head and neck, liver or kidney cancer. The DNA for the CDR3 is TGTGCCAGCAGCTTAGATGCTAGCGGGAGGAATGAGCAGTTCTTC. Protein sequence: CASSLDASGRNEQFF.